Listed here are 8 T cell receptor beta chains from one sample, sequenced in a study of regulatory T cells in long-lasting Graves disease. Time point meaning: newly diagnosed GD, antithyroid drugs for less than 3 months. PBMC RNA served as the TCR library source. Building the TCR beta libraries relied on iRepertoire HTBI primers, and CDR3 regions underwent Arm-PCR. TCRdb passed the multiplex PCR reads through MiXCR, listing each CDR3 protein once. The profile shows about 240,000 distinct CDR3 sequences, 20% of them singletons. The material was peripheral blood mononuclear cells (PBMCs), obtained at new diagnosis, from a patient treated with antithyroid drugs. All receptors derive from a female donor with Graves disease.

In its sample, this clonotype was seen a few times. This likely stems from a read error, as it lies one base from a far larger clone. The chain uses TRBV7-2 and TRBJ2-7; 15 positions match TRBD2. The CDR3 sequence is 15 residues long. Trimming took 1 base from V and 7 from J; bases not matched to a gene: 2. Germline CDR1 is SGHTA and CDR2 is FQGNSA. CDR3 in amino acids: CASSLVGLAGGEQYF. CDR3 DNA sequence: TGTGCCAGCAGCTTAGTAGGACTAGCGGGGGGGGAGCAGTACTTC.

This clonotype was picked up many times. The CDR3 spells CASSFRVGQGLDEKLFF. In nucleotides, the CDR3 is TGTGCCAGCAGCTTCCGAGTGGGGCAGGGCCTTGATGAAAAACTGTTTTTT. The rearrangement joins TRBV5-4 to TRBJ1-4; D may be TRBD1 (5 bases). The length of the CDR3 is 17 residues. CDR1 and CDR2 (germline): SGHNT, YYREEE (reference sequence). The V end lost 2 bases, the J end lost 6 bases, and 20 bases lay between the germline ends.

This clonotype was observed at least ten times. The CDR3 bases are TGTGCCAGCAGAGAAGTCAGACAGGGAGGCGAGCAGTACTTC. This translates into CASREVRQGGEQYF. The chain combines TRBV3-1 with TRBJ2-7, with D maybe TRBD1 (7 bases). Germline V lookup: CDR1 LGHDT, CDR2 YNNKEL (reference sequence). The germline V and J ends were trimmed by 6 bases and 6 bases, with 18 bases remaining between them. This CDR3 has 14 amino acids.

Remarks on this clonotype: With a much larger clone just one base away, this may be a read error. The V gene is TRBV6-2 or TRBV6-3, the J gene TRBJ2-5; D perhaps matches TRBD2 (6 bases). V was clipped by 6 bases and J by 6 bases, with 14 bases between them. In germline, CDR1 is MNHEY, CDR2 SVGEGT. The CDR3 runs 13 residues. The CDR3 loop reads CASRPGTAQTQYF. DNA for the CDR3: TGTGCCAGCAGACCCGGGACTGCGCAGACCCAGTACTTC.

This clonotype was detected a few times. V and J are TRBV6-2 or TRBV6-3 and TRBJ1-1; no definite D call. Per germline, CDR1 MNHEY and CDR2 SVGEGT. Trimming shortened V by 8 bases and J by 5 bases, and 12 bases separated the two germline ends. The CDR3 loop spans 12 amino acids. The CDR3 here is CASAPGKTEAFF. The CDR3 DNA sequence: TGTGCCAGCGCGCCAGGAAAGACTGAAGCTTTCTTT.

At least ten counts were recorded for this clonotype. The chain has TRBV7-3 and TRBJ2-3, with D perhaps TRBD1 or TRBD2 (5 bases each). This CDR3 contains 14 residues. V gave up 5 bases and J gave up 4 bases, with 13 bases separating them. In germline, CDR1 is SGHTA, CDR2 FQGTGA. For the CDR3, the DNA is TGTGCCAGCAGCGTCCTTGGGACGGCAGATACGCAGTATTTT. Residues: CASSVLGTADTQYF.

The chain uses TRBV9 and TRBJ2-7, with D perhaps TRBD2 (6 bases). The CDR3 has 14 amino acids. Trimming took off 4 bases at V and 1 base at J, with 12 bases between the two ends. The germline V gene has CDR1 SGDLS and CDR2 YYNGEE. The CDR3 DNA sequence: TGTGCCAGCAGCCCCTTGGGGAGGTCCTACGAGCAGTACTTC. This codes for CASSPLGRSYEQYF.

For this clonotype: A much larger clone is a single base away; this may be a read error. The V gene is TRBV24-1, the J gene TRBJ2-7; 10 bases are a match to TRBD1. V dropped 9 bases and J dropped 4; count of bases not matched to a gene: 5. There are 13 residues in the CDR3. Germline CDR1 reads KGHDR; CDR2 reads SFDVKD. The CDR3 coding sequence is TGTGCCACCGGTGGGACAGGGGAGTACGAGCAGTACTTC. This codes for CATGGTGEYEQYF.